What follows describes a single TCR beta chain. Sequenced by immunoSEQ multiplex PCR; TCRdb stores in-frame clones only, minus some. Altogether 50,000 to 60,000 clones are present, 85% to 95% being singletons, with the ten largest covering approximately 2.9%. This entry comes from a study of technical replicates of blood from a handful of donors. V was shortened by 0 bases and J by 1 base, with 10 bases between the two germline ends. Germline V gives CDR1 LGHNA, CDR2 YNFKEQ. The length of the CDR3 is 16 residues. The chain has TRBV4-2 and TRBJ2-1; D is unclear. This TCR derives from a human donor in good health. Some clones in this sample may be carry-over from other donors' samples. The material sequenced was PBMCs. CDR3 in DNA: TGTGCCAGCAGCCAAGACCAGCGTGGATCCTACAATGAGCAGTTCTTC. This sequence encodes CASSQDQRGSYNEQFF.